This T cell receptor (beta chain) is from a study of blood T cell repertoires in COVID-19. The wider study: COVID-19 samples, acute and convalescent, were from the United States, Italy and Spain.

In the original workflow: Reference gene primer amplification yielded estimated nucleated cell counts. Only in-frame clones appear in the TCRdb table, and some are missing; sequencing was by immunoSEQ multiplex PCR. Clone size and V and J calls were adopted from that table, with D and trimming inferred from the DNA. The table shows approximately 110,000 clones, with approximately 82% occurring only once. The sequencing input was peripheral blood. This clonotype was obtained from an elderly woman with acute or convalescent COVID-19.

In DNA form, the CDR3 reads TGTGCCAGCAGCTACTGGGCGGGAGCCTACAATGAGCAGTTCTTC. As protein: CASSYWAGAYNEQFF. This rearrangement joins TRBV5-5 to TRBJ2-1, with TRBD2 matching over 7 bases. Trimming removed 3 bases from V and 2 bases from J; junction bases left unmatched: 5. The CDR3 runs to 15 residues. Germline lookup yields CDR1 SGHKS and CDR2 YYEKEE (reference sequence). The complete variable domain, with remaining parts taken from reference TRBV5-5 and TRBJ2-1, reads DAGVTQSPTHLIKTRGQQVTLRCSPISGHKSVSWYQQVLGQGPQFIFQYYEKEERGRGNFPDRFSARQFPNYSSELNVNALLLGDSALYLCASSYWAGAYNEQFFGPGTRLTVL.